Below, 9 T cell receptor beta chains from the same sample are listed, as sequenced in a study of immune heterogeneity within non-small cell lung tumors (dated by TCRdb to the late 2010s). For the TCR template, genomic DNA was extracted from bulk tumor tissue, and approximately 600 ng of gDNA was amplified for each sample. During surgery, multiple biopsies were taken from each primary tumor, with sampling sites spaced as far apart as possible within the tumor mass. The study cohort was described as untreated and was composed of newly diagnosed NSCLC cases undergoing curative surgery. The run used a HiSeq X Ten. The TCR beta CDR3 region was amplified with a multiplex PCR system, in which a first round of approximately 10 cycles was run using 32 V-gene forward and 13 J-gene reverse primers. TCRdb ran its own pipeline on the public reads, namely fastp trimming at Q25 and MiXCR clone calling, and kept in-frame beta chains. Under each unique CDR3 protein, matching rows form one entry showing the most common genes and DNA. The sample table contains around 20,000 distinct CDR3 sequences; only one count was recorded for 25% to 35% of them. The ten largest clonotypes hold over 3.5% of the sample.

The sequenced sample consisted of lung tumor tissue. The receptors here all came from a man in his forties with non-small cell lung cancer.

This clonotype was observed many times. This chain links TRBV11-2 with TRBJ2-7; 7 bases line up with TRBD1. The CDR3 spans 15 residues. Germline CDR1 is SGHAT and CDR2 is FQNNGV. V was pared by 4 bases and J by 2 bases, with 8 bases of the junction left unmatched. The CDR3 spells CASSSIRQGTYEQYF. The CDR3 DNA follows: TGTGCCAGCAGCTCAATCCGACAGGGCACCTACGAGCAGTACTTC.

The CDR3 loop is CAIARSSGSETQYF. The CDR3 nucleotides read TGTGCCATAGCACGTAGTAGCGGGAGTGAGACCCAGTACTTC. This chain joins TRBV2 and TRBJ2-5; 9 bases line up with TRBD2. Germline CDR1 reads SNHLY; CDR2 reads FYNNEI. The CDR3 contains 14 residues. V dropped 10 bases and J dropped 5; count of bases not matched to a gene: 11.

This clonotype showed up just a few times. As DNA, the CDR3 is TGCAGTGCTAGTAGGGCAGAGACCCAGTACTTC. As protein: CSASRAETQYF. The rearrangement joins TRBV20-1 to TRBJ2-5; D unclear. Trimming removed 3 bases at V and 4 bases at J, with 6 bases between. CDR1 is DFQATT, CDR2 SNEGSKA, per germline (reference sequence). CDR3 length equals 11 residues.

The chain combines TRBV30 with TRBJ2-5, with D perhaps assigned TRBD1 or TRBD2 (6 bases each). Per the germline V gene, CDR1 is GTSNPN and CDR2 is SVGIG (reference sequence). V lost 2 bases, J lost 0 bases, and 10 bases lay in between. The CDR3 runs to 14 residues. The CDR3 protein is CAWSPGGHQETQYF. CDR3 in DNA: TGTGCCTGGAGTCCCGGGGGCCACCAAGAGACCCAGTACTTC.

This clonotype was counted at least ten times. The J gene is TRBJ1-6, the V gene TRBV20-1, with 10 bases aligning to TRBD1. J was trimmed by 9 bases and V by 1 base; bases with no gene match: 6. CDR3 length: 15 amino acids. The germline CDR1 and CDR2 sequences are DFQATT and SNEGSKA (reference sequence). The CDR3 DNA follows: TGCAGTGCTAGAGGGGACAGGGGATTCGGTTCACCCCTCCACTTT. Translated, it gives CSARGDRGFGSPLHF.

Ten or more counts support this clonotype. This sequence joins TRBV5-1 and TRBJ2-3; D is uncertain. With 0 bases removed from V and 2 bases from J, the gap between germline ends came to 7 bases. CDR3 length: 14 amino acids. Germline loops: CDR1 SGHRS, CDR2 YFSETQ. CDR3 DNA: TGCGCCAGCAGCTTGGACGGCTACACAGATACGCAGTATTTT. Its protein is CASSLDGYTDTQYF.

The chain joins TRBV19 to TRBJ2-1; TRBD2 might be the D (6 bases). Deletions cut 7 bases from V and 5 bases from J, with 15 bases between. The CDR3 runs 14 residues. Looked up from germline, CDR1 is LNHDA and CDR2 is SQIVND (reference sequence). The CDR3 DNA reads TGTGCCAGTAAGCCGGGACTGGATAACAATGAGCAGTTCTTC. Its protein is CASKPGLDNNEQFF.

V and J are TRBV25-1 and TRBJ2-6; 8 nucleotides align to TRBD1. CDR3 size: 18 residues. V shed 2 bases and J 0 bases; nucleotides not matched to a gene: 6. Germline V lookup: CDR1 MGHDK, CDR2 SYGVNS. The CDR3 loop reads CASSERQGSVSGANVLTF. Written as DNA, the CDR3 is TGTGCCAGCAGTGAACGACAGGGGAGCGTCTCTGGGGCCAACGTCCTGACTTTC.

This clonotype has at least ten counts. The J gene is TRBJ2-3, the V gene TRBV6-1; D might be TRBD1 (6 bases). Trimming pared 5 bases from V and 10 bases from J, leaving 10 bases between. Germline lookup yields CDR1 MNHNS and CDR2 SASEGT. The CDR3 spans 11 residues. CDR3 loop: CASSYDRSQYF. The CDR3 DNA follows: TGTGCCAGCAGTTACGACAGGTCGCAGTATTTT.